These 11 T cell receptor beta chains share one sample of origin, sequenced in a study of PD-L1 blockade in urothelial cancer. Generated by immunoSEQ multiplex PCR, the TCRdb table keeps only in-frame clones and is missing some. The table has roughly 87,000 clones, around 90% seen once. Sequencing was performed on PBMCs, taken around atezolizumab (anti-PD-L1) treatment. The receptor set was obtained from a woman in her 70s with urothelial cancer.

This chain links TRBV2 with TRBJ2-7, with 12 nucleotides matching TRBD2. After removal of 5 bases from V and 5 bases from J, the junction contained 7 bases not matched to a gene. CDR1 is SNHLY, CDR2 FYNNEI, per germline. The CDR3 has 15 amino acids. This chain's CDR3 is CASSPTSGSVHEQYF. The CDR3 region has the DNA TGTGCCAGCAGTCCGACTAGCGGGAGTGTGCACGAGCAGTACTTC.

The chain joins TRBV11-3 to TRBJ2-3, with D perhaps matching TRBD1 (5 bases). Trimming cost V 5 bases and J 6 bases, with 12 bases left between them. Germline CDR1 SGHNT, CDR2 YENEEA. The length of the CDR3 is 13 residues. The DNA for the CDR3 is TGTGCCAGCAGCGGAGACAGCCTTGATACGCAGTATTTT. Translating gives CASSGDSLDTQYF.

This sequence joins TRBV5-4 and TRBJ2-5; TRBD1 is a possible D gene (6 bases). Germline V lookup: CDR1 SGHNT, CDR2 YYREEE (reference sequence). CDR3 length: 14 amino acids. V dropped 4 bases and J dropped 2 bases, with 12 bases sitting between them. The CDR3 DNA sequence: TGTGCCAGCAGCCAAACAGGGTATCAAGAGACCCAGTACTTC. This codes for CASSQTGYQETQYF.

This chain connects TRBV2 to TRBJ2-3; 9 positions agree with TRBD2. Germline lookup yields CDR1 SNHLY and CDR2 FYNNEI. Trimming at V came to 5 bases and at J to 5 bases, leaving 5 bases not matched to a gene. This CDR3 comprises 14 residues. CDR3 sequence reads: CASSRGGAEDTQYF. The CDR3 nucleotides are TGTGCCAGCAGTCGCGGGGGGGCGGAAGATACGCAGTATTTT.

The CDR3 reads CASSLAGLSYEQYF. As DNA, the CDR3 is TGCGCCAGCAGCTTAGCGGGACTTTCCTACGAGCAGTACTTC. The chain couples TRBV5-1 to TRBJ2-7, with TRBD2 matching over 7 bases. With 2 bases clipped from V and 1 base from J, the junction kept 3 bases outside the gene matches. This CDR3 contains 14 residues. Germline V gene lookup returns CDR1 SGHRS and CDR2 YFSETQ.

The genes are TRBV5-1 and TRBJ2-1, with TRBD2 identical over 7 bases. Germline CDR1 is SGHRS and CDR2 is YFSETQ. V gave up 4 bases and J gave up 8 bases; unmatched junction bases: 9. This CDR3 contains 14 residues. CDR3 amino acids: CASSLGLADDEQFF. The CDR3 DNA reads TGCGCCAGCAGCCTAGGTCTAGCGGATGATGAGCAGTTCTTC.

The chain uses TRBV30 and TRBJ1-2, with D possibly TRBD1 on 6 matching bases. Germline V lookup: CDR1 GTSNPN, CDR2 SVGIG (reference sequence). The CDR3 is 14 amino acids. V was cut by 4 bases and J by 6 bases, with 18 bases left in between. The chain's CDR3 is CAWTMGGRIHGYTF. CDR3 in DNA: TGTGCCTGGACAATGGGGGGGCGAATCCATGGCTACACCTTC. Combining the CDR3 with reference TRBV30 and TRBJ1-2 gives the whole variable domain SQTIHQWPATLVQPVGSPLSLECTVEGTSNPNLYWYRQAAGRGLQLLFYSVGIGQISSEVPQNLSASRPQDRQFILSSKKLLLSDSGFYLCAWTMGGRIHGYTFGSGTRLTVV.

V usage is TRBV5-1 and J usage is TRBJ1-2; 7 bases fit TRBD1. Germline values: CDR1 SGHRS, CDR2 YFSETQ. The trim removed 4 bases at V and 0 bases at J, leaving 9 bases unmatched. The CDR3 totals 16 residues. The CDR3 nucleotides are TGCGCCAGCAGCAATTGGGACAGCACCTCTAACTATGGCTACACCTTC. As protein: CASSNWDSTSNYGYTF.

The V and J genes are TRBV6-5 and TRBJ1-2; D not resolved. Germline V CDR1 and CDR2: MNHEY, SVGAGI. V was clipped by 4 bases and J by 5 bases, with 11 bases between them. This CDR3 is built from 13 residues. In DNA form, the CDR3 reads TGTGCCAGCAGTTTTACGGAGCTTTATGGCTACACCTTC. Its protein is CASSFTELYGYTF.

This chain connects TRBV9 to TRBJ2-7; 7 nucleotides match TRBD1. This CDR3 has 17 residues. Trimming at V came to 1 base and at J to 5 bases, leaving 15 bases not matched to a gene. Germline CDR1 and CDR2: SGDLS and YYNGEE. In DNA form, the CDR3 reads TGTGCCAGCAGCGTATCCCCTGAGATCTATAGGGGGCACGAGCAGTACTTC. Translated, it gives CASSVSPEIYRGHEQYF. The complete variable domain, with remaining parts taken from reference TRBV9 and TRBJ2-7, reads DSGVTQTPKHLITATGQRVTLRCSPRSGDLSVYWYQQSLDQGLQFLIQYYNGEERAKGNILERFSAQQFPDLHSELNLSSLELGDSALYFCASSVSPEIYRGHEQYFGPGTRLTVT.

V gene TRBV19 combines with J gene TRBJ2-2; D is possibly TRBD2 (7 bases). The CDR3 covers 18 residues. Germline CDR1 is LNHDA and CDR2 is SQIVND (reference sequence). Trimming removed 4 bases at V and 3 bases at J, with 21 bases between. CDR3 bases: TGTGCCAGTAGTAATTCCGGTTGGGGGGGCCGGGACACCGGGGAGCTGTTTTTT. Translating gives CASSNSGWGGRDTGELFF.